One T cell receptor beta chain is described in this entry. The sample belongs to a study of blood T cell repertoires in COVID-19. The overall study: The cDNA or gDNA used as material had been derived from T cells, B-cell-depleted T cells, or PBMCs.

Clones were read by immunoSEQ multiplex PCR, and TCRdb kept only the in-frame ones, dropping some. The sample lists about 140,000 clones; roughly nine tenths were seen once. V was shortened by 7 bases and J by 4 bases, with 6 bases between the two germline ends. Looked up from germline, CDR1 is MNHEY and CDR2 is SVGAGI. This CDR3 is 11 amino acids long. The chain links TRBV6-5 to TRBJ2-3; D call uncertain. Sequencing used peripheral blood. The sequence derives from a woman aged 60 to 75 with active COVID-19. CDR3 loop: CASNAADTQYF. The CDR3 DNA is TGTGCCAGCAACGCGGCAGATACGCAGTATTTT.